The present T cell receptor beta chain was sequenced within a study of human CD8 memory T cell subsets. A UMI-labeled 5' RACE approach was the method that produced the TCR beta libraries. With the 5' RACE reads reprocessed, TCRdb shows one record per CDR3 protein and no DNA. The table for this sample gives roughly 5,700 distinct CDR3 sequences. The PBMC came from buffy coats of healthy donors. Germline CDR1 is MDHEN and CDR2 is SYDVKM. The CDR3 consists of 13 residues. Sequencing input: CD8+ effector memory T cells (TEM) sorted from PBMCs. Stated subset: effector memory CD8 T cells, CCR7- CD45RO+ CD95+. The sequence came from a human donor in good health. The chain couples TRBV28 to TRBJ2-7; as DNA is missing, the TRBD1 call by TCRdb cannot be tested. The CDR3 sequence is CASSLHGHGEQYF.